The 31 T cell receptor beta chains below come from one sample, sequenced in a study of shared clonotypes between healthy human individuals. The table came from immunoSEQ multiplex PCR; TCRdb's copy has only in-frame clones and leaves some out. The sample lists fewer than 600,000 clones, roughly 80% occurring once. The sample comprised PBMCs. These receptors were obtained from a woman between 35 and 50 years old in good health. Some clones in this sample may be carry-over from other donors' samples.

This clone appeared a single time. The chain has TRBV18 and TRBJ2-5, with D perhaps matching TRBD1 (5 bases). This CDR3 contains 15 residues. The ends were cut back, 2 bases at V and 1 base at J, with 11 bases in the middle. Germline V gene sequence: CDR1 KGHSH, CDR2 LQKENI. The chain's CDR3 is CASSPGLGVQETQYF. In nucleotides, the CDR3 is TGTGCCAGCTCACCAGGATTAGGGGTCCAAGAGACCCAGTACTTC.

This chain uses TRBV9 with TRBJ1-2, with 8 bases that match TRBD1. Trimming at V came to 3 bases and at J to 5 bases, leaving 6 bases not matched to a gene. The CDR3 length is 14 residues. The germline CDR1 and CDR2 sequences are SGDLS and YYNGEE. The CDR3 reads CASSAQTGVYGYTF. The CDR3 DNA follows: TGTGCCAGCAGCGCACAGACAGGGGTTTATGGCTACACCTTC.

This clone was observed a single time. V is TRBV14 and J is TRBJ2-2; D is ambiguous. The CDR3 contains 14 residues. Germline assignment: CDR1 SGHDN and CDR2 FVKESK. V lost 4 bases, J lost 2 bases, and 8 bases lay in between. The CDR3 region is CASSRDGNTGELFF. Here the CDR3 DNA reads TGTGCCAGCAGCCGAGACGGTAACACCGGGGAGCTGTTTTTT.

CDR3 bases: TGTGCCACCAGCAGAGCACGGACAGGGGTAAATGAGCAGTTCTTC. As protein: CATSRARTGVNEQFF. The chain employs TRBV15 and TRBJ2-1; 9 bases align to TRBD1. The CDR3 runs to 15 residues. CDR1 and CDR2 (germline): LNHNV, YYDKDF (reference sequence). The V segment lost 1 base and the J segment 7 bases; nucleotides outside the gene matches: 5.

This clone was found a few times. The V call is TRBV27, the J call TRBJ1-5, with 8 bases that match TRBD1. V trimming: 3 bases; J trimming: 8 bases; junction bases outside the gene matches: 6. CDR3 length: 14 amino acids. Germline-derived CDR1 and CDR2 are MNHEY and SMNVEV (reference sequence). The CDR3 region has the DNA TGTGCCAGCAGTTTGTACAGGGGGACGGAGCCCCAGCATTTT. Translated: CASSLYRGTEPQHF.

The chain carries TRBV28 and TRBJ1-4; D is ambiguous. The length of the CDR3 is 16 residues. Trimming shortened V by 3 bases and J by 5 bases, and 16 bases separated the two germline ends. Germline V gene sequence: CDR1 MDHEN, CDR2 SYDVKM. DNA of the CDR3: TGTGCCAGCAGTTTTTGGGGTTATGGGGTCAATGAAAAACTGTTTTTT. Translation gives CASSFWGYGVNEKLFF.

The chain carries TRBV28 and TRBJ1-1; D unresolved. Trimming removed 6 bases at V and 1 base at J, with 6 bases between. There are 12 residues in the CDR3. The germline CDR1 and CDR2 sequences are MDHEN and SYDVKM. CDR3: CASRDKNTEAFF. The CDR3 DNA reads as TGTGCCAGCAGAGACAAGAACACTGAAGCTTTCTTT.

This clone was seen once. The rearrangement uses TRBV30 and TRBJ2-6; 9 positions match TRBD1. V was clipped by 2 bases and J by 2 bases; unmatched bases: 4. CDR3 length: 16 residues. Looked up from germline, CDR1 is GTSNPN and CDR2 is SVGIG (reference sequence). The CDR3 loop is CAWSQDRGPGANVLTF. Here the CDR3 DNA reads TGTGCCTGGAGTCAGGACAGGGGCCCTGGGGCCAACGTCCTGACTTTC.

The rearrangement joins TRBV21-1 to TRBJ2-2; no check of the table's D call, TRBD1, against the DNA was made. TRBV21-1 is marked as a pseudogene. This CDR3 is built from 17 residues. The chain's CDR3 is CASSKQVKGHNTGELFF. In DNA form, the CDR3 reads TGTGCCAGCAGCAAACAAGTAAAGGGACACAACACCGGGGAGCTGTTTTTT.

Regarding this clone: This specimen includes other DNA sequences encoding the same CDR3. This rearrangement joins TRBV5-1 to TRBJ2-1, with 10 bases aligning to TRBD2. The germline V gene encodes CDR1 SGHRS and CDR2 YFSETQ. The CDR3 is 15 residues long. J gave up 6 bases and V 0 bases, and 3 bases lay outside the gene matches. CDR3 loop: CASSLGLAGVNEQFF. In DNA form, the CDR3 reads TGCGCCAGCAGCTTGGGTCTAGCGGGAGTCAATGAGCAGTTCTTC.

The V gene is TRBV5-1, the J gene TRBJ2-7; no definite D call. CDR3 size: 14 residues. V lost 0 bases, J lost 4 bases, and 11 bases lay in between. Germline CDR1 reads SGHRS; CDR2 reads YFSETQ. CDR3 protein: CASSLGQIPYEQYF. The DNA of the CDR3 is TGCGCCAGCAGCTTGGGTCAGATACCATACGAGCAGTACTTC. The full variable domain, its missing parts supplied by reference TRBV5-1 and TRBJ2-7, is KAGVTQTPRYLIKTRGQQVTLSCSPISGHRSVSWYQQTPGQGLQFLFEYFSETQRNKGNFPGRFSGRQFSNSRSEMNVSTLELGDSALYLCASSLGQIPYEQYFGPGTRLTVT.

The V gene is TRBV27, the J gene TRBJ2-7; the match to TRBD2 covers 7 bases. J was trimmed by 4 bases and V by 2 bases; bases with no gene match: 11. Looked up from germline, CDR1 is MNHEY and CDR2 is SMNVEV (reference sequence). The CDR3 spans 16 residues. The CDR3 DNA reads as TGTGCCAGCAGTTTACAACAGCGGGGTAATTTTTACGAGCAGTACTTC. Translation: CASSLQQRGNFYEQYF.

The chain employs TRBV19 and TRBJ2-6, with 7 bases fitting TRBD1. The CDR3 runs 17 residues. Looked up from germline, CDR1 is LNHDA and CDR2 is SQIVND (reference sequence). J gave up 0 bases and V 4 bases, and 6 bases lay outside the gene matches. The CDR3 here is CASSTTGDPSGANVLTF. In DNA form, the CDR3 reads TGTGCCAGTAGTACCACAGGGGACCCCTCTGGGGCCAACGTCCTGACTTTC.

The V and J genes are TRBV30 and TRBJ2-7; 9 nucleotides align to TRBD1. The CDR3 has 15 residues. V shed 5 bases and J 3 bases; nucleotides not matched to a gene: 11. In germline, CDR1 is GTSNPN, CDR2 SVGIG (reference sequence). CDR3 in DNA: TGTGCCTGGGGAGGGGGAGGGGGACAGGGCTACGAGCAGTACTTC. It yields the protein CAWGGGGGQGYEQYF.

The V gene is TRBV6-1, the J gene TRBJ2-7, with 9 bases fitting TRBD1. With 5 bases clipped from V and 4 bases from J, the junction kept 3 bases outside the gene matches. CDR3 length equals 13 residues. Germline V gives CDR1 MNHNS, CDR2 SASEGT. The CDR3 DNA reads TGTGCCAGCAGTTGGGACAGGGCGTACGAGCAGTACTTC. As protein: CASSWDRAYEQYF.

The CDR3 here is CASTQRCGQAASGTQYF. DNA of the CDR3: TGTGCCAGCACCCAAAGATGCGGACAGGCCGCTAGCGGGACCCAGTACTTC. V is TRBV21-1 and J is TRBJ2-5. TRBV21-1 is described as a pseudogene. The CDR3 length is 17 residues.

The gene calls are TRBV9 and TRBJ2-7; D not certain. V lost 8 bases, J lost 0 bases, and 12 bases lay in between. The CDR3 has 13 residues. Germline CDR1 reads SGDLS; CDR2 reads YYNGEE. The CDR3 DNA is TGTGCCAGTCCTCACCCGAACTCCTACGAGCAGTACTTC. Protein: CASPHPNSYEQYF.

This clone was counted ten times or more. This chain links TRBV4-3 with TRBJ2-7, with D perhaps being TRBD1 or TRBD2 (6 bases each). Trimming removed 2 bases from V and 7 bases from J, with 15 bases in between. Germline CDR1 LGHNA, CDR2 YSLEER. This CDR3 region has 14 residues. Written as DNA, the CDR3 is TGCGCCAGCAGCCAAAAACAGGGAGGAGGGGAGCAGTACTTC. It encodes CASSQKQGGGEQYF.

The CDR3 DNA sequence: TGTGCCAGCAGTACGGGGGAGACCCAGTACTTC. Amino acids: CASSTGETQYF. The rearrangement joins TRBV5-5 to TRBJ2-5; D is perhaps TRBD2 (5 bases). In germline, CDR1 is SGHKS, CDR2 YYEKEE (reference sequence). Deletions cut 5 bases from V and 5 bases from J, with 7 bases between. The CDR3 totals 11 residues.

Here the CDR3 reads CASSYSGQGDTGELFF. In DNA form, the CDR3 reads TGTGCCAGCAGTTACTCAGGACAGGGTGACACCGGGGAGCTGTTTTTT. The gene calls are TRBV6-6 and TRBJ2-2, with 8 bases identical to TRBD1. The CDR3 length is 16 residues. V dropped 0 bases and J dropped 3; count of bases not matched to a gene: 3. CDR1 and CDR2 from the germline V gene are MNHNY and SVGAGI (reference sequence).

The chain joins TRBV4-1 to TRBJ2-7, with D possibly being TRBD1 (6 bases). This CDR3 has 14 amino acids. Germline CDR1 is MGHRA and CDR2 is YSYEKL. V was clipped by 4 bases and J by 3 bases, with 13 bases between them. The DNA for the CDR3 is TGCGCCAGCAGCCCCCGGGACACTCACTACGAGCAGTACTTC. This sequence encodes CASSPRDTHYEQYF.

The sample holds a few counts of this clone. This chain joins TRBV28 and TRBJ1-1; 8 positions agree with TRBD1. Germline assignment: CDR1 MDHEN and CDR2 SYDVKM. The V gene end was trimmed by 2 bases and the J gene end by 8 bases; junction bases not matched to a gene: 10. The CDR3 extends over 15 amino acids. CDR3 DNA sequence: TGTGCCAGCAGTTTAGGACCAACAGGGGGACGAGAAGCTTTCTTT. Translated: CASSLGPTGGREAFF.

The rearrangement links TRBV11-2 to TRBJ1-1, with TRBD1 as a possible D gene (6 bases). Trimming left V 5 bases short and J 1 base short, with 11 bases between. CDR1 is SGHAT and CDR2 is FQNNGV in the germline V gene. CDR3 length: 14 residues. CDR3 coding DNA: TGTGCCAGCAGCCGACAGGCCTGGAACACTGAAGCTTTCTTT. Amino acids: CASSRQAWNTEAFF.

This chain links TRBV21-1 with TRBJ2-2; TRBD2 was called by the table and not checked on the DNA. TRBV21-1 is marked as a pseudogene. The CDR3 sequence is 17 residues long. As DNA, the CDR3 is TGTGCCAGCAGCAAAGGCTCGGGTAGCGGACAAACCGGGGAGCTGTTTTTT. Protein sequence: CASSKGSGSGQTGELFF.

This chain connects TRBV30 to TRBJ2-2; D is perhaps TRBD1 (7 bases). Germline CDR1 reads GTSNPN; CDR2 reads SVGIG (reference sequence). The V end lost 4 bases, the J end lost 7 bases, and 16 bases lay between the germline ends. The CDR3 covers 14 residues. The CDR3 is CAWTRARGDGELFF. The CDR3 DNA follows: TGTGCCTGGACCAGGGCCAGGGGGGACGGGGAGCTGTTTTTT.

The chain carries TRBV15 and TRBJ2-3; TRBD2 aligns across 8 bases. This CDR3 has 16 residues. V shed 4 bases and J 4 bases; nucleotides not matched to a gene: 10. Germline CDR1 and CDR2: LNHNV and YYDKDF (reference sequence). Here the CDR3 reads CATSTRGGSISDTQYF. The CDR3 DNA reads TGTGCCACCAGCACCCGGGGGGGGAGCATCTCAGATACGCAGTATTTT. The whole variable domain, remainder taken from reference TRBV15 and TRBJ2-3, is DAMVIQNPRYQVTQFGKPVTLSCSQTLNHNVMYWYQQKSSQAPKLLFHYYDKDFNNEADTPDNFQSRRPNTSFCFLDIRSPGLGDTAMYLCATSTRGGSISDTQYFGPGTRLTVL.

The chain links TRBV11-2 to TRBJ2-2; D possibly corresponds to TRBD2 (5 bases). With 1 base removed from V and 5 bases from J, the gap between germline ends came to 11 bases. This CDR3 contains 15 residues. Germline assignment: CDR1 SGHAT and CDR2 FQNNGV. The CDR3 is CASSLGQTGTGELFF. The DNA of the CDR3 is TGTGCCAGCAGCTTAGGCCAGACGGGGACCGGGGAGCTGTTTTTT.

The chain combines TRBV9 with TRBJ1-3; perhaps TRBD1 as D (5 bases). This CDR3 is built from 15 residues. Trimming took 3 bases from V and 0 from J, leaving 10 bases between them. Germline CDR1 reads SGDLS; CDR2 reads YYNGEE. DNA of the CDR3: TGTGCCAGCAGCGGGGTGGGGACCTCTGGAAACACCATATATTTT. Translated, it gives CASSGVGTSGNTIYF. The variable domain in full, completed from reference TRBV9 and TRBJ1-3, reads DSGVTQTPKHLITATGQRVTLRCSPRSGDLSVYWYQQSLDQGLQFLIQYYNGEERAKGNILERFSAQQFPDLHSELNLSSLELGDSALYFCASSGVGTSGNTIYFGEGSWLTVV.

The gene calls are TRBV7-2 and TRBJ1-5, with a possible D match to TRBD1 (6 bases). The CDR3 runs to 16 residues. Germline assignment: CDR1 SGHTA and CDR2 FQGNSA. Trimming pared 4 bases from V and 2 bases from J, leaving 15 bases between. CDR3 sequence: CASSSSRGGRNQPQHF. The CDR3 DNA sequence: TGTGCCAGCAGCTCCTCCCGGGGGGGGCGCAATCAGCCCCAGCATTTT. Supplemented by reference TRBV7-2 and TRBJ1-5, the full variable domain reads GAGVSQSPSNKVTEKGKDVELRCDPISGHTALYWYRQSLGQGLEFLIYFQGNSAPDKSGLPSDRFSAERTGGSVSTLTIQRTQQEDSAVYLCASSSSRGGRNQPQHFGDGTRLSIL.

This sequence joins TRBV19 and TRBJ2-3; 8 bases line up with TRBD2. This CDR3 has 15 residues. From germline, CDR1 is LNHDA and CDR2 SQIVND (reference sequence). Trimming removed 1 base from V and 1 base from J; junction bases left unmatched: 1. The CDR3 protein is CASSIGAGGTDTQYF. In nucleotides, the CDR3 is TGTGCCAGTAGTATAGGAGCGGGAGGCACAGATACGCAGTATTTT.

The chain links TRBV29-1 to TRBJ1-1; D call uncertain. Germline loops: CDR1 SQVTM, CDR2 ANQGSEA. This CDR3 has 13 residues. With 2 bases removed from V and 2 bases from J, the gap between germline ends came to 9 bases. CDR3 coding DNA: TGCAGCGTTGAACATGGGCTCAACACTGAAGCTTTCTTT. Translated: CSVEHGLNTEAFF. The full variable domain, completed using reference TRBV29-1 and TRBJ1-1, is SAVISQKPSRDICQRGTSLTIQCQVDSQVTMMFWYRQQPGQSLTLIATANQGSEATYESGFVIDKFPISRPNLTFSTLTVSNMSPEDSSIYLCSVEHGLNTEAFFGQGTRLTVV.